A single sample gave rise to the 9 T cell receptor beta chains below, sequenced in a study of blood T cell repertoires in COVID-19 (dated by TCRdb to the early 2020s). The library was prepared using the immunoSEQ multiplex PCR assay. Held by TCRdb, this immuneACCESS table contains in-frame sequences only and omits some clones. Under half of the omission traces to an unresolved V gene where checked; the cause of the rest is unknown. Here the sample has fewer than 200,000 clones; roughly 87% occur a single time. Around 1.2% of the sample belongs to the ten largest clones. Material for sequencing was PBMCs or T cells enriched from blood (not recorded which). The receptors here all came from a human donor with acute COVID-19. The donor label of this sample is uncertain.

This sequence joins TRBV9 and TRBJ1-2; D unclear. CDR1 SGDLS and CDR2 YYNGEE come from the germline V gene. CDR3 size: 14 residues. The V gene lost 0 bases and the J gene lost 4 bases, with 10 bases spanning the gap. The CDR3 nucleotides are TGTGCCAGCAGCGTAGCAGGACTGGGCTATGGCTACACCTTC. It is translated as CASSVAGLGYGYTF.

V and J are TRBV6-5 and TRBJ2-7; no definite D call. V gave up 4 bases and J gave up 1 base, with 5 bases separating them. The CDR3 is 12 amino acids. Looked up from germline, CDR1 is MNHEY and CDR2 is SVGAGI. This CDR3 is CASSFQSYEQYF. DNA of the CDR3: TGTGCCAGCAGTTTTCAATCCTACGAGCAGTACTTC.

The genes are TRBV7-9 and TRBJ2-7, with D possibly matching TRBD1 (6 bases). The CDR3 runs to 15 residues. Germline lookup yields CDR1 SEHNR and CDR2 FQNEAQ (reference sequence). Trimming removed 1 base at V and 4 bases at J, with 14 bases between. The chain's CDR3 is CASSLVSVRGYEQYF. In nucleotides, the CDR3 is TGTGCCAGCAGCTTAGTATCTGTCAGGGGTTACGAGCAGTACTTC.

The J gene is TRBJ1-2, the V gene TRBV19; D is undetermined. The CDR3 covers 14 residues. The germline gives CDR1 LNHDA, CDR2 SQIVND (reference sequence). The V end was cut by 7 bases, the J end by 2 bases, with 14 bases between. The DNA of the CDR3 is TGTGCCAGTATACCTGGAGGGCGGAACTATGGCTACACCTTC. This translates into CASIPGGRNYGYTF.

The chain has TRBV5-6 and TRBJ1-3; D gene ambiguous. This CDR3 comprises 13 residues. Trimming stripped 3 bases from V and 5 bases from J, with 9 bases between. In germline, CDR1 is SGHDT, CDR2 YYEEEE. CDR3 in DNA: TGTGCCAGCAGCTACAGAAGCAGAAACACCATATATTTT. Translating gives CASSYRSRNTIYF.

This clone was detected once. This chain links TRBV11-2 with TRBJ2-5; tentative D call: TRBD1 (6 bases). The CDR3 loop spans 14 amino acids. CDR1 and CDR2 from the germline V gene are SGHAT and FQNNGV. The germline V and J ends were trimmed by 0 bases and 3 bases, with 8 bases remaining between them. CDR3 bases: TGTGCCAGCAGCTTAGAGGGGGCAAAAGAGACCCAGTACTTC. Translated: CASSLEGAKETQYF.

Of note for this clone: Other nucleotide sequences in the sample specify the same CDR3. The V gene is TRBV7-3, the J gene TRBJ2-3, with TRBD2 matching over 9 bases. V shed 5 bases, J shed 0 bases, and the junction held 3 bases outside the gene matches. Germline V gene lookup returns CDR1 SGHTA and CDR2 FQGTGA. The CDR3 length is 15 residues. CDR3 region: CASSQAGGSTDTQYF. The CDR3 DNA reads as TGTGCCAGCAGCCAAGCGGGGGGCAGCACAGATACGCAGTATTTT.

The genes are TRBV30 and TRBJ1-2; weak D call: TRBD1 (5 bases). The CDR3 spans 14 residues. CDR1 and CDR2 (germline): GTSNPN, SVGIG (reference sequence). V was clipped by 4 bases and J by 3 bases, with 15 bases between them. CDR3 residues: CAWTRDSGDYGYTF. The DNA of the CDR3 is TGTGCCTGGACTCGGGACTCGGGGGACTATGGCTACACCTTC.

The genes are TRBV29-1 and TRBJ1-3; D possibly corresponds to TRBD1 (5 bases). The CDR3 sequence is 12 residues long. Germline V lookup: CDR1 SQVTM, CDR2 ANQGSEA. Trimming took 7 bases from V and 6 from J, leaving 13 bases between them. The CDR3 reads CSASTDSNTIYF. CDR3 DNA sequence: TGCAGCGCCTCGACAGATTCAAACACCATATATTTT.